Listed here is a single T cell receptor beta chain. CDR3 size: 13 residues. The germline V gene encodes CDR1 SNHLY and CDR2 FYNNEI. V lost 2 bases to trimming and J lost 5 bases, with 7 bases between them. This sample is part of a study of blood T cell repertoires in COVID-19. Using immunoSEQ multiplex PCR, the repertoire was profiled, and TCRdb retains in-frame clones only, with some absent. This table holds approximately 200,000 clones, 84% found once. This chain connects TRBV2 to TRBJ1-5; D is uncertain. The sample comprised peripheral blood. This sequence originates from a woman aged 55-69 years with acute or convalescent COVID-19. This CDR3 is CASSESRDQPQHF. For the CDR3, the DNA is TGTGCCAGCAGTGAAAGCCGGGATCAGCCCCAGCATTTT.